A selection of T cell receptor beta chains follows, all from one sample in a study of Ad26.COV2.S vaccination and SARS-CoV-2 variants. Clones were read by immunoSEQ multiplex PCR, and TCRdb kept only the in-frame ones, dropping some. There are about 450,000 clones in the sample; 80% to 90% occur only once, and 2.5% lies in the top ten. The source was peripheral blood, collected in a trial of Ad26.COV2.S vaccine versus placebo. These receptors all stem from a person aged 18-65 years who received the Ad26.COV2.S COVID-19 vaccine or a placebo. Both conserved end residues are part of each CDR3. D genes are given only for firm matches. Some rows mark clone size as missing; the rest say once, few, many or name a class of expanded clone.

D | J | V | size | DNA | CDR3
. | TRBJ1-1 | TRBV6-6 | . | TGTGCCAGCAGACAGGTGACTGAAGCTTTCTTT | CASRQVTEAFF
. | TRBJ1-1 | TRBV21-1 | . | TGTGCCAGCAGCAAAGCAAGAGGGGACACACCGCCGGGCACTGAAGCTTTCTTT | CASSKARGDTPPGTEAFF
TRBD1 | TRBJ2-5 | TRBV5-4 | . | TGTGCCAGCCGGTCGACAGGGCCCGAGACCCAGTACTTC | CASRSTGPETQYF
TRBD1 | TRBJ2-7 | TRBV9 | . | TGTGCCAGCAGCGTAGGAAGGGACAGGGATTACGAGCAGTACTTC | CASSVGRDRDYEQYF
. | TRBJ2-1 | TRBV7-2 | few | TGTGCCAGCAGCCCTCCATCCTACAATGAGCAGTTCTTC | CASSPPSYNEQFF
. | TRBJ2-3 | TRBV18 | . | TGTGCCAGCTCACCGGTCGGTTATATCACAGATACGCAGTATTTT | CASSPVGYITDTQYF
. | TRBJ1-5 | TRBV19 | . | TGTGCCAGTAGTATAGGCTCCTCCGCCGGGCAGCCCCAGCATTTT | CASSIGSSAGQPQHF
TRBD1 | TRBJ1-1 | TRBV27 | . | TGTGCCAGCAGTTTATTCCGACAGGGATATGCTTTCTTT | CASSLFRQGYAFF
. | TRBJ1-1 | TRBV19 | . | TGTGCCAGTAGTGTCAGGACGGGCACTGAAGCTTTCTTT | CASSVRTGTEAFF
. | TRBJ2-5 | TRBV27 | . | TGTGCCAGCAGTTCTTCCGAAGAAGAGACCCAGTACTTC | CASSSSEEETQYF
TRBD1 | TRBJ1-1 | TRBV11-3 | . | TGTGCCAGCAGCCGAAACAGGGGGAACGAAGCTTTCTTT | CASSRNRGNEAFF
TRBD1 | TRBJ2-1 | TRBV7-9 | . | TGTGCCAGCAGCCGAGACAGGGTCTATGAGCAGTTCTTC | CASSRDRVYEQFF
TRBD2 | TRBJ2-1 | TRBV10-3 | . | TGTGCCATCAGGCTCAGCGGGGGGACTTACAATGAGCAGTTCTTC | CAIRLSGGTYNEQFF
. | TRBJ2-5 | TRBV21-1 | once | TGTGCCAGCAGCAAACGGGCCGACGAACAAGAGACCCAGTACTTC | CASSKRADEQETQYF
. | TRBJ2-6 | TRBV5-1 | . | TGCGCCAGCAGCCTAGACTCTGGGGCCAACGTCCTGACTTTC | CASSLDSGANVLTF
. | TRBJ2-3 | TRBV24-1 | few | TGTGCCACCAGTGGCTCCACCGATTGGCGATCTAGCACAGATACGCAGTATTTT | CATSGSTDWRSSTDTQYF
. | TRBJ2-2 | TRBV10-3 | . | TGTGCCACTGGGGGAGGCTATGCCGGGGAGCTGTTTTTT | CATGGGYAGELFF
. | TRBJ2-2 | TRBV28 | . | TGTGCCAGCAGTTTAACGAGCGGGGAGCTGTTTTTT | CASSLTSGELFF
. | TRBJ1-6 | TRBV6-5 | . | TGTGCCAGCAGCTACAGGGCAAGCAATTCACCCCTCCACTTT | CASSYRASNSPLHF
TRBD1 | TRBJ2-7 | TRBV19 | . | TGTGCCAGTAGTTTACGAGTGGCCTCGGACAGGGCCTACGAGCAGTACTTC | CASSLRVASDRAYEQYF
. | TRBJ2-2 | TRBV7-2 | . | TGTGCCAGCAGCTCAGCTGGGACCGGGGAGCTGTTTTTT | CASSSAGTGELFF
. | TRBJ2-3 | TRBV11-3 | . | TGTGCCAGCAGCTTAAGGGGGGACACAGATACGCAGTATTTT | CASSLRGDTDTQYF
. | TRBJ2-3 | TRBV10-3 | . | TGTGCCATCAGACTCCCCTCGACAGATACGCAGTATTTT | CAIRLPSTDTQYF
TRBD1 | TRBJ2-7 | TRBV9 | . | TGTGCCAGCAGCGTAAGTGGGGGCAGGGGGAGATACGAGCAGTACTTC | CASSVSGGRGRYEQYF
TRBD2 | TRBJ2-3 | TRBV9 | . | TGTGCCAGCAGCGTAGTCGGAAGCGGGAGTTGGACAGATACGCAGTATTTT | CASSVVGSGSWTDTQYF
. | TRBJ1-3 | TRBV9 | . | TGTGCCAGCAGCGTAGGGCAGCCAGATGGTGGAAACACCATATATTTT | CASSVGQPDGGNTIYF
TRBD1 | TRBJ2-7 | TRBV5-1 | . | TGCGCCAGCAGCTTGACAGGGGACACCTTTACCTACGAGCAGTACTTC | CASSLTGDTFTYEQYF
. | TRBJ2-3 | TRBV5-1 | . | TGCGCCAGCAGCTCCCCCCTAGCGCATCGCACAGATACGCAGTATTTT | CASSSPLAHRTDTQYF
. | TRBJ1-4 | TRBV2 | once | TGTGCCAGCAGTGGACAGAAGCCGCCGTTAATGGAAAAACTGTTTTTT | CASSGQKPPLMEKLFF
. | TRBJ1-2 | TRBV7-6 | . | TGTGCCAGCAGCCGGGGGGGGCCCCAATATGGCTACACCTTC | CASSRGGPQYGYTF
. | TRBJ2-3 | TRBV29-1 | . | TGCAGCGTCATGACAGGAACCACAGATACGCAGTATTTT | CSVMTGTTDTQYF
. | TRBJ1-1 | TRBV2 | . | TGTGCCAGCACGGGGGGCGCCCGGCGAGGCACTGAAGCTTTCTTT | CASTGGARRGTEAFF